This T cell receptor (beta chain) was sequenced for a study of Ad26.COV2.S vaccination and SARS-CoV-2 variants. Study details: This donor came from the COV1001 trial of Ad26.COV2.S.

Method: immunoSEQ multiplex PCR; TCRdb's copy keeps in-frame clones and lacks some. The repertoire holds about 440,000 clones, about nine tenths seen once, with 4.3% in the top ten. Treatment here: around 19 received Ad26.COV2.S at low or high dose, single or two shots; roughly five received placebo; per-sample allocation not given. Repertoires come from day 63 after the first vaccine or placebo injection. CDR3 length: 17 residues. The sample was peripheral blood, taken in a trial of Ad26.COV2.S vaccine versus placebo. The TCR was taken from a person aged 18-65 years who received the Ad26.COV2.S COVID-19 vaccine or a placebo. The chain carries TRBV21-1 and TRBJ1-3; TRBD1, the D gene given by the table, was not confirmed from the DNA. TRBV21-1 is listed as a pseudogene. CDR3 region: CASSGTGGAPPGNTIYF. In DNA form, the CDR3 reads TGTGCCAGCAGCGGGACAGGGGGCGCACCCCCTGGAAACACCATATATTTT.